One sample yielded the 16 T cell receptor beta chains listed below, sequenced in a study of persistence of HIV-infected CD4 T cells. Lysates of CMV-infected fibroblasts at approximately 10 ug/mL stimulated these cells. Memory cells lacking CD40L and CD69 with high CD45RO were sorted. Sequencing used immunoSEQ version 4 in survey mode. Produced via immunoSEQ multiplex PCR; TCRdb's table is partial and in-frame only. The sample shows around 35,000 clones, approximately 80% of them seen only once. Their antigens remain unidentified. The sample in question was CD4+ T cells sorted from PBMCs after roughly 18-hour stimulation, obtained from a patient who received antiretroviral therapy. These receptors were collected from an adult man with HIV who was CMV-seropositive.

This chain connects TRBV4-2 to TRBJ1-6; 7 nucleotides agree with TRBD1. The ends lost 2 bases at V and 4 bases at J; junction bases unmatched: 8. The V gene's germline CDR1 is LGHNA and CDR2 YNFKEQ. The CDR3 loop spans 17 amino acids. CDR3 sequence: CASSQLGQERYNSPLHF. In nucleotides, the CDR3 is TGTGCCAGCAGCCAACTTGGACAGGAGAGATATAATTCACCCCTCCACTTT.

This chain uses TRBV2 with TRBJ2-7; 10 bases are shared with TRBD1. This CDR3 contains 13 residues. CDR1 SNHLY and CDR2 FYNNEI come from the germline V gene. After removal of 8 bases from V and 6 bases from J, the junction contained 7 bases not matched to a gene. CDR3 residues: CASGKDRGGEQYF. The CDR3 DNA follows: TGTGCCAGCGGAAAGGACAGGGGGGGCGAGCAGTACTTC.

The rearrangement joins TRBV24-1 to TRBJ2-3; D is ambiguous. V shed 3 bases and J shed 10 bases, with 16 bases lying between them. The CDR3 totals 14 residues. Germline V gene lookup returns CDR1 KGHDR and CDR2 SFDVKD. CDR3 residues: CATSDSSATMSQYF. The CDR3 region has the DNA TGTGCCACCAGTGATAGTTCCGCTACCATGTCGCAGTATTTT.

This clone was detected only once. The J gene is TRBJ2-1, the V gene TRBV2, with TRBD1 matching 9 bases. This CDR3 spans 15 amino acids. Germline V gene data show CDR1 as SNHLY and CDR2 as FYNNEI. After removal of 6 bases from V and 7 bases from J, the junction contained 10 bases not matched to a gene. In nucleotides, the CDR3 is TGTGCCAGCAGGGGTACCGGGACAGGGTTAAATGAGCAGTTCTTC. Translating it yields CASRGTGTGLNEQFF.

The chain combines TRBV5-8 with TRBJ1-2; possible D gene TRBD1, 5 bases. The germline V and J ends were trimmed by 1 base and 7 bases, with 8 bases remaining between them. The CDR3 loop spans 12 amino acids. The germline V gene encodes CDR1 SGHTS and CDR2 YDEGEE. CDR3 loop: CASSLSGFGYTF. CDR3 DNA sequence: TGTGCCAGCAGCTTGTCAGGGTTTGGCTACACCTTC.

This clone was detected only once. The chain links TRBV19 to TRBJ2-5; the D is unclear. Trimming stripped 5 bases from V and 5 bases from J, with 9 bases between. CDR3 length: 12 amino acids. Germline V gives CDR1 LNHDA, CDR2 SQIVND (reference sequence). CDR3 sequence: CASSPLGETQYF. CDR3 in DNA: TGTGCCAGTAGTCCTCTTGGTGAGACCCAGTACTTC.

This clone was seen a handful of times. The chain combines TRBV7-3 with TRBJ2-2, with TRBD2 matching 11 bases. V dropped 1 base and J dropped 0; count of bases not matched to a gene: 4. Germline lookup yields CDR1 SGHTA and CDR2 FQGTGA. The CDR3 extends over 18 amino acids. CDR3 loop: CASSLSPSGGPNTGELFF. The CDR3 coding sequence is TGTGCCAGCAGCTTAAGTCCTAGCGGGGGGCCGAACACCGGGGAGCTGTTTTTT.

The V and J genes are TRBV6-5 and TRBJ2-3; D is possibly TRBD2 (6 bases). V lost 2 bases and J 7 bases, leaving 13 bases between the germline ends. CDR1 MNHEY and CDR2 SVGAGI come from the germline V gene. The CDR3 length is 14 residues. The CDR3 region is CASSYGGEGYTQYF. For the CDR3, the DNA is TGTGCCAGCAGTTACGGCGGGGAAGGATATACGCAGTATTTT.

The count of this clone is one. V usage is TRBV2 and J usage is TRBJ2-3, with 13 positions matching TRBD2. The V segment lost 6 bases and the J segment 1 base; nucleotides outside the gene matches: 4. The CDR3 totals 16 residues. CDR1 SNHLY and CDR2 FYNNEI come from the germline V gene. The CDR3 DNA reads TGTGCCAGCAGACGGACTAGCGGGGGCCGCACAGATACGCAGTATTTT. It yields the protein CASRRTSGGRTDTQYF.

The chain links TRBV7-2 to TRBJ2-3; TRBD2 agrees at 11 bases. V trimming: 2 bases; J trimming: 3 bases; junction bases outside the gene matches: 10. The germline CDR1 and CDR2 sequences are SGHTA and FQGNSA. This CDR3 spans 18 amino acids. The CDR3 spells CASSLRVTSGGTTDTQYF. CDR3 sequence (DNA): TGTGCCAGCAGCTTAAGGGTCACTAGCGGGGGTACAACAGATACGCAGTATTTT.

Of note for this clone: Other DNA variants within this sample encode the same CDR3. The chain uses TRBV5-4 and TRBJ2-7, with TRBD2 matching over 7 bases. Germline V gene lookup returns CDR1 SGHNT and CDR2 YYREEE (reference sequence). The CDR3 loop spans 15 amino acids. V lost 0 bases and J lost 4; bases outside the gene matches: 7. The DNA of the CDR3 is TGTGCCAGCAGCTTGGAGGGTACGGGACTATACGAGCAGTACTTC. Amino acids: CASSLEGTGLYEQYF. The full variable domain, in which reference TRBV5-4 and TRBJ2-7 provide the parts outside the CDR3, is ETGVTQSPTHLIKTRGQQVTLRCSSQSGHNTVSWYQQALGQGPQFIFQYYREEENGRGNFPPRFSGLQFPNYSSELNVNALELDDSALYLCASSLEGTGLYEQYFGPGTRLTVT.

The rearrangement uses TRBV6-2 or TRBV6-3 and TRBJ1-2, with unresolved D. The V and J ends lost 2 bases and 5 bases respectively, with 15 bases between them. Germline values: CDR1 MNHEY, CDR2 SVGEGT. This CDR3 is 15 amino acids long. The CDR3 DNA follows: TGTGCCAGCAGTTACCCGGCAAAAACCCAATATGGCTACACCTTC. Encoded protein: CASSYPAKTQYGYTF.

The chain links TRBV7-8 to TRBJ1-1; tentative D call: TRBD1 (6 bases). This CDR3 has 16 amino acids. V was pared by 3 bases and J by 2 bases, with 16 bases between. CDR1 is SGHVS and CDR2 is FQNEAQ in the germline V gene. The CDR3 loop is CASSLGGGLGNTEAFF. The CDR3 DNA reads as TGTGCCAGCAGCTTGGGGGGGGGCTTAGGCAACACTGAAGCTTTCTTT.

CDR3 bases: TGCGCCAGCAGCTCCGGGACGGCGGAGGGAGATACGCAGTATTTT. Amino acid sequence: CASSSGTAEGDTQYF. This rearrangement joins TRBV5-1 to TRBJ2-3, with D perhaps matching TRBD2 (6 bases). This CDR3 has 15 residues. Trimming stripped 3 bases from V and 5 bases from J, with 16 bases between. Germline V gene sequence: CDR1 SGHRS, CDR2 YFSETQ.

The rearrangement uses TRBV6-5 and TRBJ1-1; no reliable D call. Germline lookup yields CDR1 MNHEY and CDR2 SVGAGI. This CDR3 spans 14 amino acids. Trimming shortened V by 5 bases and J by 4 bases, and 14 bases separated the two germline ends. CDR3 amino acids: CASSRLDPATEAFF. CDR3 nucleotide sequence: TGTGCCAGCAGTAGACTTGATCCGGCCACTGAAGCTTTCTTT.

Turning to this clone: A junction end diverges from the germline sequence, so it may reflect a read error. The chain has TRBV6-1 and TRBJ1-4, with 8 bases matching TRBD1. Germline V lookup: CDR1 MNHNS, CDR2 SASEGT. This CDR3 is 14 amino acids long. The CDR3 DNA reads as TGTGCCAGCAGGGAAGGGACAGGAAATGAAAAACTGTTTTTT. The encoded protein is CASREGTGNEKLFF.